The clone carrying this T cell receptor beta chain was counted a few times. Clinical histories supplied by participants themselves formed the basis of cohort assignment. This table comes from immunoSEQ multiplex PCR, and its TCRdb copy is limited to in-frame clones, with some not included. The sample yields around 230,000 clones, about 87% seen once. This specimen belongs to a study of blood T cell repertoires in COVID-19. This clonotype was sampled from a woman aged 35 to 49 with acute COVID-19. Sequencing was carried out using PBMCs or T cells enriched from blood (not recorded which).

CDR3 amino acids: CASSLRGEKLFF. The CDR3 DNA reads TGTGCCAGCAGCTTAAGGGGAGAAAAACTGTTTTTT. J is TRBJ1-4 and V is TRBV11-3; a possible D gene is TRBD1 (5 bases). V lost 2 bases to trimming and J lost 8 bases, with 6 bases between them. This CDR3 has 12 residues. CDR1 and CDR2 (germline): SGHNT, YENEEA.